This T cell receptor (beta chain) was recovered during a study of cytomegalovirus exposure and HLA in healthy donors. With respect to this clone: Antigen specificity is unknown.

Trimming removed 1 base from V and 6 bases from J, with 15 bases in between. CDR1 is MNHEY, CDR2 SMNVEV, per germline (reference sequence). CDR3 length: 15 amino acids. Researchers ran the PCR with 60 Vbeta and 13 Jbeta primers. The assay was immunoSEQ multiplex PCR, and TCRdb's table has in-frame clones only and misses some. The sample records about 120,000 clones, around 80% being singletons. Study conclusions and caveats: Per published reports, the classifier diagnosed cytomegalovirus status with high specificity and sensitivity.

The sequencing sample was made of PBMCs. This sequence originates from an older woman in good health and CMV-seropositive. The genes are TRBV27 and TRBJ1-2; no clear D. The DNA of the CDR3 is TGTGCCAGCAGTTTATATTGGGCTGATTTCAATGGCTACACCTTC. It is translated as CASSLYWADFNGYTF.